Detailed here is one T cell receptor beta chain. V dropped 1 base and J dropped 4 bases, with 17 bases sitting between them. Germline V gene lookup returns CDR1 SGHTA and CDR2 FQGNSA. This CDR3 comprises 16 residues. The data derive from a study of identifying expanded T cells in peripheral blood. Produced via immunoSEQ multiplex PCR; TCRdb's table is partial and in-frame only. In the table there are 100,000 to 150,000 clones, around four fifths of which are singletons. Sequencing was performed on blood. The TCR was taken from a person aged 18 to 75 in good health. V usage is TRBV7-2 and J usage is TRBJ2-7; TRBD1 is a possible D gene (5 bases). This chain's CDR3 is CASSLGVRVSGYEQYF. DNA for the CDR3: TGTGCCAGCAGCTTAGGGGTCAGGGTCTCAGGATACGAGCAGTACTTC.